The rows below give T cell receptor beta chains drawn from one sample of a study of blood T cells in healthy people across ages. TCRdb recomputed calls from the 5' RACE reads with MiXCR, one row per CDR3 protein. The table includes about 640,000 distinct CDR3 sequences, about 53% detected once. The sample comprised blood. Every receptor here comes from a man aged 55 to 70 in good health. CDR3s include the opening cysteine and the closing phenylalanine or tryptophan. Fields, in order: V gene, CDR3 length, D gene, J gene, clone size, CDR3 DNA, CDR3 protein. A D gene is named only where the DNA matches it firmly. Some rows mark clone size as missing; the rest say once, few, many or name a class of expanded clone.

>TRBV7-2|17|TRBD1|TRBJ1-4|NA
TGTGCCAGCAGCAAGACAGGGATGGGACTATCTAATGAAAAACTGTTTTTT
CASSKTGMGLSNEKLFF
>TRBV29-1|11|NA|TRBJ2-3|few
TGCAGCGGATTGAGGGCAGATACGCAGTATTTT
CSGLRADTQYF
>TRBV21-1|16|NA|TRBJ1-1|once
TGTGCCAGCAGCAAATTTGGGAGGGTGGAGAACACTGAAGCTTTCTTT
CASSKFGRVENTEAFF
>TRBV4-2|16|TRBD1|TRBJ1-4|once
TGTGCCAGCAGCCAAGGGGCCACAGGGGCTCGGGAAAAACTGTTTTTT
CASSQGATGAREKLFF
>TRBV6-5|16|TRBD1|TRBJ1-6|NA
TGTGCCAGCAGTTACTACAGGGGTTCCTATAATTCACCCCTCCACTTT
CASSYYRGSYNSPLHF
>TRBV20-1|15|NA|TRBJ2-3|NA
TGCGGTGCTAGAGAAGAAAACAGGGGCACAGATACGCAGTATTTT
CGAREENRGTDTQYF
>TRBV5-1|13|NA|TRBJ2-5|NA
TGCGCCAGCTTCCCGGCACCCCGGGAGACCCAGTACTTC
CASFPAPRETQYF
>TRBV3-1|15|NA|TRBJ2-1|few
TGTGCCAGCAGCCAAGAAGCCGGCTATGGCAATGAGCAGTTCTTC
CASSQEAGYGNEQFF
>TRBV4-2|17|NA|TRBJ2-3|few
TGTGCCAGCAGCCAAGATGGTTGGGGCGGTGGGACAGATACGCAGTATTTT
CASSQDGWGGGTDTQYF
>TRBV20-1|13|NA|TRBJ1-2|NA
TGCAGTGCTAGAGATTTTAGAGGGGATGGCTACACCTTC
CSARDFRGDGYTF
>TRBV10-2|16|TRBD2|TRBJ2-5|NA
TGCGCCAGCAGTCGGACTAGCGGGGGGCTTAGGGAGACCCAGTACTTC
CASSRTSGGLRETQYF
>TRBV2|11|NA|TRBJ1-1|few
TGTGCCACCGGGGGGAACACTGAAGCTTTCTTT
CATGGNTEAFF
>TRBV7-2|15|NA|TRBJ2-1|NA
TGTGCCAGCAGCTACAGTTCGAGCTCCTACAATGAGCAGTTCTTC
CASSYSSSSYNEQFF
>TRBV28|14|NA|TRBJ1-6|NA
TGTGCCAGCAGTATACAACAGTATAATTCACCCCTCCACTTT
CASSIQQYNSPLHF
>TRBV20-1|16|NA|TRBJ2-3|NA
TGCAGTGCTAGAGATCTTCGAACAGGGTGGGAAGATACGCAGTATTTT
CSARDLRTGWEDTQYF
>TRBV20-1|16|TRBD2|TRBJ2-1|NA
TGCAGTGCTGGGAGCGGGGGGGCCATTTTCCACAATGAGCAGTTCTTC
CSAGSGGAIFHNEQFF
>TRBV5-1|15|NA|TRBJ2-4|NA
TGCGCCAGCAGCTTGGGCGGGACCGCCGGTGACATTCAGTACTTC
CASSLGGTAGDIQYF
>TRBV12-3/TRBV12-4|15|TRBD1|TRBJ2-3|NA
TGTGCCAGCAGCATCAACAGGGGGCATGCAGATATGCAGTATTTT
CASSINRGHADMQYF
>TRBV18|16|NA|TRBJ2-2|NA
TGTGCCAGCTCACCACTGGCAGGATCGAACACCGGGGAGCTGTTTTTT
CASSPLAGSNTGELFF
>TRBV3-1|16|NA|TRBJ2-5|few
TGTGCCAGCAGCCAAGATAGGCGGGGGCTTCGAGAGACCCAGTACTTC
CASSQDRRGLRETQYF
>TRBV6-5|15|NA|TRBJ1-1|NA
TGTGCCAGCAGTTACTCGAACGCGGTCAACACTGAAGCTTTCTTT
CASSYSNAVNTEAFF
>TRBV12-3/TRBV12-4|14|NA|TRBJ1-1|NA
TGTGCCAGCATTCTGACTACTATTAACACTGAAGCTTTCTTT
CASILTTINTEAFF
>TRBV5-1|14|NA|TRBJ1-2|NA
TGCGCCAGCAGCTTGGACGGGGACTGGCGTGGCTACACCTTC
CASSLDGDWRGYTF
>TRBV3-1|14|TRBD1|TRBJ1-6|NA
TGTGCCAGCAGTCCAACAGGGGGCGATTCACCCCTCCACTTT
CASSPTGGDSPLHF
>TRBV7-8|14|NA|TRBJ2-5|NA
TGTGCCAGCGAGAGAGGACAGTACCAAGAGACCCAGTACTTC
CASERGQYQETQYF
>TRBV12-3/TRBV12-4|12|NA|TRBJ2-1|few
TGTGCCAGCAGCCCGATGGGGAATGAGCAGTTCTTC
CASSPMGNEQFF
>TRBV25-1|15|NA|TRBJ1-2|few
TGTGCCAGCAGCGGTCGAGTAGGGGCGCACTATGGCTACACCTTC
CASSGRVGAHYGYTF
>TRBV20-1|14|TRBD2|TRBJ2-3|NA
TGCAGTGCTAGCGGGGGGGTAAGAACAGATACGCAGTATTTT
CSASGGVRTDTQYF
>TRBV6-5|13|TRBD1|TRBJ1-1|few
TGTGCCAGCACCCCGACAGGGTACACTGAAGCTTTCTTT
CASTPTGYTEAFF
>TRBV20-1|14|TRBD1|TRBJ1-2|NA
TGCAGTGCTAGAGACCGGACAGGGCTAAAGGGCTACACCTTC
CSARDRTGLKGYTF
>TRBV5-1|13|NA|TRBJ1-4|NA
TGCGCCAGCAGCTTGGTAGAAGATGAAAAACTGTTTTTT
CASSLVEDEKLFF
>TRBV21-1|20|NA|TRBJ2-3|NA
TGTGCCAGCTTCAATTTAGTCTTCCCTAGCGTAACCGCCCACACAGATACGCAGTATTTT
CASFNLVFPSVTAHTDTQYF
>TRBV5-1|21|TRBD2|TRBJ2-3|NA
TGCGCCAGCAGCTTGGGGACTAGCGGCGGTCAAATGCCTGCTAGCACAGATACGCAGTATTTT
CASSLGTSGGQMPASTDTQYF
>TRBV11-2|15|NA|TRBJ2-1|NA
TGTGCCAGCAGCTTAGTGGCCGGGGGTGTCAATGAGCAGTTCTTC
CASSLVAGGVNEQFF